The entry that follows covers one TCR beta chain sequence. Its specificity is not known. Peripheral blood, about 10 milliliters per donor, was collected. This entry is derived from a study of blood T cells in healthy people across ages. Findings of the study overall: Comparison with aged donors showed that long-lived donors had more naive CD4+ cells and higher diversity. Samples with more naive T cells showed higher observed beta diversity.

Combining a sample-barcoded 5' primer with a J-beta primer mix, a second PCR ran for about 7 to 11 cycles. In TCRdb, the 5' RACE reads were re-called with MiXCR into one record per CDR3 protein. The sample lists 650,000 to 1,000,000 distinct CDR3 sequences, around 45% occurring once. The sample taken for sequencing was blood. This TCR was sampled from an elderly man in good health.

The CDR3: CASNRDRGRAIGGELFF. The CDR3 region has the DNA TGCGCCAGCAACCGGGACAGGGGTAGAGCTATTGGCGGGGAGCTGTTTTTT. The V and J genes are TRBV5-1 and TRBJ2-2, with 10 bases matching TRBD1. Germline-derived CDR1 and CDR2 are SGHRS and YFSETQ. Trimming at V came to 6 bases and at J to 7 bases, leaving 15 bases not matched to a gene. This CDR3 has 17 amino acids.